The 23 T cell receptor beta chains reported below all come from one sample, sequenced in a study of post-analysis software for immune sequencing data. Study outcomes and limitations: Four or five TRBV segments occurring more often in patients than controls included TRBV5-6, TRBV5-1 and TRBV20-1.

What these receptors recognize is not known. Incorporated into the TCR beta cDNA libraries were unique molecular identifiers, which served to reduce PCR and sequencing biases. TCRdb ran MiXCR on the PCR reads and lists one entry per CDR3 protein. The sample holds 750,000 to 950,000 distinct CDR3 sequences, 53% seen once. What was sequenced was blood. The receptor source for this set is a girl aged 5-17 years with multiple sclerosis.

V usage is TRBV4-1 and J usage is TRBJ2-3; D remains unclear. Germline V lookup: CDR1 MGHRA, CDR2 YSYEKL. The V end lost 0 bases, the J end lost 7 bases, and 5 bases lay between the germline ends. The CDR3 contains 12 residues. This chain's CDR3 is CASSQDLYTQYF. CDR3 nucleotides: TGCGCCAGCAGCCAAGATTTGTATACGCAGTATTTT.

This clonotype has more than one count but fewer than ten. This sequence joins TRBV20-1 and TRBJ1-6; D is undetermined. CDR1 DFQATT and CDR2 SNEGSKA come from the germline V gene (reference sequence). The CDR3 contains 15 residues. The V and J ends lost 5 bases and 0 bases respectively, with 11 bases between them. The DNA for the CDR3 is TGCAGTGCTTCGGACCGGAGCTCCTATAATTCACCCCTCCACTTT. It is translated as CSASDRSSYNSPLHF.

This clonotype was found once. V usage is TRBV20-1 and J usage is TRBJ1-2; TRBD1 matches 10 bases. V shed 2 bases and J 4 bases; nucleotides not matched to a gene: 7. This CDR3 spans 15 amino acids. Looked up from germline, CDR1 is DFQATT and CDR2 is SNEGSKA (reference sequence). CDR3 sequence: CSARSTGGSSYGYTF. Written as DNA, the CDR3 is TGCAGTGCTAGATCGACAGGGGGCTCCTCCTATGGCTACACCTTC.

In this sample, this clonotype turned up many times. J is TRBJ2-3 and V is TRBV6-4; D is uncertain. Germline CDR1 MRHNA, CDR2 SNTAGT. The CDR3 is 14 amino acids. V lost 0 bases and J lost 3, with 7 bases in between. The CDR3 region is CASSDSKETDTQYF. The CDR3 nucleotides are TGTGCCAGCAGTGACTCGAAAGAGACAGATACGCAGTATTTT.

The chain is built from TRBV18 and TRBJ2-1, with D possibly TRBD2 on 6 matching bases. Germline V gene lookup returns CDR1 KGHSH and CDR2 LQKENI. Trimming pared 0 bases from V and 4 bases from J, leaving 22 bases between. The CDR3 has 19 amino acids. CDR3 amino acids: CASSPPGQGGFGGYNEQFF. For the CDR3, the DNA is TGTGCCAGCTCACCACCCGGCCAGGGTGGCTTCGGAGGGTACAATGAGCAGTTCTTC.

This chain uses TRBV4-1 with TRBJ2-6; D possibly corresponds to TRBD2 (5 bases). Germline V gene sequence: CDR1 MGHRA, CDR2 YSYEKL. V lost 2 bases and J lost 0, with 20 bases in between. This CDR3 contains 20 residues. CDR3 sequence: CASSQIQPVRTHSGANVLTF. In DNA, the CDR3 is TGCGCCAGCAGCCAAATCCAACCTGTTCGGACTCACTCTGGGGCCAACGTCCTGACTTTC.

The chain uses TRBV7-2 and TRBJ2-7; 11 nucleotides agree with TRBD1. The junction had 6 bases not matched to a gene; V was cut back by 5 bases and J by 3 bases. The CDR3 is 15 amino acids. In germline, CDR1 is SGHTA, CDR2 FQGNSA. The CDR3 region is CASSVRDRGDYEQYF. The CDR3 DNA sequence: TGTGCCAGCAGCGTTCGGGACAGGGGGGACTACGAGCAGTACTTC.

This clonotype was found a few times. The chain couples TRBV29-1 to TRBJ2-1; D possibly corresponds to TRBD1 (6 bases). Trimming stripped 6 bases from V and 4 bases from J, with 19 bases between. Germline CDR1 reads SQVTM; CDR2 reads ANQGSEA. The CDR3 is 15 residues long. The CDR3 bases are TGCAGCGTCGACTCTAAGGGGGTTAGGTACAATGAGCAGTTCTTC. Translated: CSVDSKGVRYNEQFF.

J is TRBJ2-1 and V is TRBV20-1; 16 nucleotides match TRBD2. This CDR3 comprises 16 residues. Unmatched junction bases numbered 8, after V lost 3 bases and J lost 9 bases. Germline V lookup: CDR1 DFQATT, CDR2 SNEGSKA (reference sequence). The CDR3 DNA reads as TGCAGTGCTAGCCCCGGGACTAGCGGGAGGGCGGGTGAGCAGTTCTTC. Protein product: CSASPGTSGRAGEQFF.

V is TRBV5-1 and J is TRBJ2-7; possible D gene TRBD1, 6 bases. V lost 0 bases to trimming and J lost 3 bases, with 13 bases between them. CDR1 and CDR2 (germline): SGHRS, YFSETQ. This CDR3 region has 15 residues. CDR3: CASSLEGVPIYEQYF. In DNA form, the CDR3 reads TGCGCCAGCAGCTTGGAGGGGGTCCCCATCTACGAGCAGTACTTC. Looking up the rest from reference TRBV5-1 and TRBJ2-7 gives the full variable domain: KAGVTQTPRYLIKTRGQQVTLSCSPISGHRSVSWYQQTPGQGLQFLFEYFSETQRNKGNFPGRFSGRQFSNSRSEMNVSTLELGDSALYLCASSLEGVPIYEQYFGPGTRLTVT.

The CDR3, as DNA: TGCAGTGCTAGATTGCCCCTAGCGGGAGGCAATGAGCAGTTCTTC. Residues: CSARLPLAGGNEQFF. This chain links TRBV20-1 with TRBJ2-1, with 11 nucleotides matching TRBD2. CDR3 length: 15 amino acids. Germline loops: CDR1 DFQATT, CDR2 SNEGSKA (reference sequence). With V trimmed by 2 bases and J by 6 bases, 6 bases remained unmatched.

The chain is built from TRBV11-2 and TRBJ1-1, with TRBD1 matching over 7 bases. Per germline, CDR1 SGHAT and CDR2 FQNNGV. Trimming at V came to 4 bases and at J to 6 bases, leaving 5 bases not matched to a gene. The CDR3 is 13 residues long. Here the CDR3 reads CASSSTGYPEAFF. The CDR3 DNA is TGTGCCAGCAGCTCGACAGGGTATCCTGAAGCTTTCTTT.

This chain links TRBV14 with TRBJ2-7; D gene uncertain. The J call may be wrong; the DNA end is better matched by TRBJ2-5. The germline V gene has CDR1 SGHDN and CDR2 FVKESK. There are 15 residues in the CDR3. CDR3 sequence (DNA): TGTGCCAGCAGCCAAGATCAAGGTTTCGGGGAGACCCAGTACTTC. It yields the protein CASSQDQGFGETQYF.

This CDR3 reads CSARGSSGTRRDTQYF. The CDR3 nucleotides are TGCAGTGCTAGAGGAAGCTCCGGGACTAGAAGAGATACGCAGTATTTT. The genes are TRBV20-1 and TRBJ2-3, with 8 bases matching TRBD2. This CDR3 is 16 amino acids long. CDR1 is DFQATT, CDR2 SNEGSKA, per germline (reference sequence). V lost 1 base, J lost 5 bases, and 11 bases stayed unmatched.

The V and J genes are TRBV7-8 and TRBJ2-1, with 11 bases fitting TRBD2. The germline gives CDR1 SGHVS, CDR2 FQNEAQ. V shed 5 bases, J shed 6 bases, and the junction held 15 bases outside the gene matches. This CDR3 spans 18 amino acids. The CDR3 is CASSQKLATSGRGNEQFF. CDR3 nucleotides: TGTGCCAGCAGCCAAAAACTAGCCACTAGCGGGAGAGGCAATGAGCAGTTCTTC.

The CDR3 loop is CASRPGGASLETQYF. CDR3 nucleotide sequence: TGCGCCAGCAGGCCAGGCGGCGCCTCTTTAGAGACCCAGTACTTC. The chain has TRBV5-1 and TRBJ2-5; D remains ambiguous. CDR1 SGHRS and CDR2 YFSETQ come from the germline V gene. Trimming shortened V by 5 bases and J by 4 bases, and 18 bases separated the two germline ends. The CDR3 sequence is 15 residues long.

This chain joins TRBV11-2 and TRBJ1-2, with D perhaps matching TRBD1 (5 bases). This CDR3 has 15 residues. V lost 5 bases, J lost 3 bases, and 16 bases lay in between. The germline CDR1 and CDR2 sequences are SGHAT and FQNNGV. The CDR3 DNA sequence: TGTGCCAGCAGCCAAATCGGGCAGGGAGACTATGGCTACACCTTC. This gives the protein CASSQIGQGDYGYTF. Full variable domain (remainder filled in from reference TRBV11-2 and TRBJ1-2): EAGVAQSPRYKIIEKRQSVAFWCNPISGHATLYWYQQILGQGPKLLIQFQNNGVVDDSQLPKDRFSAERLKGVDSTLKIQPAKLEDSAVYLCASSQIGQGDYGYTFGSGTRLTVV.

This clonotype has a single count. The CDR3 DNA follows: TGCGCCAGCAGCTTGGATCTCCCACATATGAACACTGAAGCTTTCTTT. Translation: CASSLDLPHMNTEAFF. The rearrangement joins TRBV5-1 to TRBJ1-1, with no clear D. V shed 0 bases and J shed 0 bases, with 12 bases lying between them. The CDR3 sequence is 16 residues long. CDR1 is SGHRS and CDR2 is YFSETQ in the germline V gene.

This clonotype was counted between two and nine times. The chain joins TRBV5-5 to TRBJ2-1; 15 bases are shared with TRBD2. V shed 4 bases, J shed 8 bases, and the junction held 13 bases outside the gene matches. Germline V lookup: CDR1 SGHKS, CDR2 YYEKEE (reference sequence). This CDR3 contains 18 residues. CDR3 residues: CASSQGTSGRPGTHEQFF. The CDR3 region has the DNA TGTGCCAGCAGCCAGGGGACTAGCGGGAGGCCGGGTACTCATGAGCAGTTCTTC. The complete variable domain, with remaining parts taken from reference TRBV5-5 and TRBJ2-1, reads DAGVTQSPTHLIKTRGQQVTLRCSPISGHKSVSWYQQVLGQGPQFIFQYYEKEERGRGNFPDRFSARQFPNYSSELNVNALLLGDSALYLCASSQGTSGRPGTHEQFFGPGTRLTVL.

The V call is TRBV27, the J call TRBJ1-5; tentative D call: TRBD1 (5 bases). The CDR3 is made up of 16 amino acids. V shed 5 bases and J shed 4 bases, with 18 bases lying between them. CDR1 and CDR2 from the germline V gene are MNHEY and SMNVEV (reference sequence). The CDR3 coding sequence is TGTGCCAGCAGTCCAGCGGGGGGGAGCTTTAATCAGCCCCAGCATTTT. Translated: CASSPAGGSFNQPQHF.

This clonotype turned up a few times. The gene calls are TRBV20-1 and TRBJ2-1, with TRBD2 matching 7 bases. CDR1 is DFQATT and CDR2 is SNEGSKA in the germline V gene (reference sequence). V trimming: 3 bases; J trimming: 7 bases; junction bases outside the gene matches: 12. The CDR3 is made up of 15 amino acids. The CDR3 DNA follows: TGCAGTGCTAGCCAACCACGACTAGCAGCGAATGAGCAGTTCTTC. Its protein is CSASQPRLAANEQFF.

A few counts support this clonotype. The V gene is TRBV28, the J gene TRBJ2-3; 9 bases are a match to TRBD2. The CDR3 spans 16 residues. V trimming: 6 bases; J trimming: 2 bases; junction bases outside the gene matches: 9. CDR1 is MDHEN, CDR2 SYDVKM, per germline. CDR3 DNA sequence: TGTGCCAGCAGCCGCAACCTAGCGGGGTTCACAGATACGCAGTATTTT. Translating it yields CASSRNLAGFTDTQYF.

The J gene is TRBJ2-5, the V gene TRBV6-2 or TRBV6-3; perhaps TRBD2 as D (5 bases). The CDR3 has 13 amino acids. Trimming took off 9 bases at V and 2 bases at J, with 13 bases between the two ends. Germline-derived CDR1 and CDR2 are MNHEY and SVGEGT. Here the CDR3 reads CASKDSLQETQYF. The CDR3 DNA is TGTGCCAGTAAGGACTCCCTTCAAGAGACCCAGTACTTC.